The clone carrying this TCR beta chain was seen ten or more times. Germline assignment: CDR1 SEHNR and CDR2 FQNEAQ (reference sequence). Unmatched junction bases numbered 8, after V lost 3 bases and J lost 1 base. This CDR3 comprises 17 residues. The sample belongs to a study of T cells in Graves' hyperthyroidism and ophthalmopathy. RNA transcripts yielded amplified TCR beta CDR3 regions. When the TCR CDR3 underwent first-round RT-PCR, the HTBI primer set was used. TCRdb recomputed calls from the multiplex PCR reads with MiXCR, one row per CDR3 protein. The top ten clones hold approximately 29% of a sample with under 500,000 distinct CDR3 sequences, about an eighth of them seen once.

The chain employs TRBV7-9 and TRBJ2-3; TRBD2 aligns across 9 bases. The TCR comes from a man between 45 and 60 years old with Graves' ophthalmopathy. The sequenced sample was blood. The CDR3 DNA sequence: TGTGCCAGCAGCTTCCGTTTCCAGCGGGAGGGCACAGATACGCAGTATTTT. This codes for CASSFRFQREGTDTQYF.